Below, 14 T cell receptor beta chains from the same sample are listed, as sequenced in a study of blood T cell repertoires in COVID-19. Clones were sequenced by immunoSEQ multiplex PCR, and TCRdb holds only the in-frame ones, with some missing. The data contain about 200,000 clones, around 89% of them singletons. The specimen was PBMCs or T cells enriched from blood (not recorded which). Receptors originate from a man aged 25-40 years who had recovered from COVID-19.

The V call is TRBV18, the J call TRBJ2-2, with 10 bases that match TRBD2. The germline V gene encodes CDR1 KGHSH and CDR2 LQKENI. The J segment lost 6 bases and the V segment lost 3 bases, leaving 10 bases of the junction unmatched. This CDR3 contains 17 residues. CDR3 bases: TGTGCCAGCTCACCCCTACGAGCGGGAGGGCCGGCCGGGGAGCTGTTTTTT. Protein sequence: CASSPLRAGGPAGELFF.

This rearrangement joins TRBV7-2 to TRBJ2-7; tentative D call: TRBD2 (7 bases). V shed 2 bases and J shed 4 bases, with 24 bases lying between them. Germline CDR1 reads SGHTA; CDR2 reads FQGNSA. This CDR3 contains 18 residues. The CDR3 sequence is CASSLRRSTSRGRYEQYF. CDR3 DNA sequence: TGTGCCAGCAGCTTACGACGGTCGACATCGCGGGGGCGTTACGAGCAGTACTTC.

The J gene is TRBJ1-5, the V gene TRBV6-5; the match to TRBD1 covers 7 bases. The CDR3 covers 14 residues. V shed 6 bases and J 0 bases; nucleotides not matched to a gene: 2. Germline V gives CDR1 MNHEY, CDR2 SVGAGI. CDR3 in DNA: TGTGCCAGCAGGCAGGGGGATAGCAATCAGCCCCAGCATTTT. Its translation: CASRQGDSNQPQHF.

The genes are TRBV28 and TRBJ2-2; D possibly corresponds to TRBD1 (5 bases). V was trimmed by 2 bases and J by 7 bases, leaving 11 bases between them. The CDR3 runs to 14 residues. Per the germline V gene, CDR1 is MDHEN and CDR2 is SYDVKM. This chain's CDR3 is CASSLAGNGGELFF. CDR3 bases: TGTGCCAGCAGTTTAGCAGGGAATGGCGGGGAGCTGTTTTTT.

This chain connects TRBV19 to TRBJ1-6; tentative D call: TRBD1 (5 bases). Germline V gives CDR1 LNHDA, CDR2 SQIVND (reference sequence). This CDR3 spans 15 amino acids. V lost 6 bases and J lost 5, with 14 bases in between. The CDR3 nucleotides read TGTGCCAGTAGGGCAGGGTCTTCGCATAATTCACCCCTCCACTTT. Its translation: CASRAGSSHNSPLHF.

V usage is TRBV7-9 and J usage is TRBJ1-4; D unresolved. This CDR3 contains 16 residues. The germline V gene has CDR1 SEHNR and CDR2 FQNEAQ (reference sequence). The V end lost 5 bases, the J end lost 0 bases, and 13 bases lay between the germline ends. CDR3 DNA sequence: TGTGCCAGCAGCCCGGGGATACTGGCAACTAATGAAAAACTGTTTTTT. Translated: CASSPGILATNEKLFF.

The V and J genes are TRBV15 and TRBJ1-4, with D tentatively TRBD1 (6 bases). Per germline, CDR1 LNHNV and CDR2 YYDKDF (reference sequence). CDR3 length: 14 residues. V was trimmed by 2 bases and J by 6 bases, leaving 10 bases between them. As DNA, the CDR3 is TGTGCCACCAGCAGACAGGGGAGGGATGAAAAACTGTTTTTT. This translates into CATSRQGRDEKLFF.

CDR3 amino acids: CASSQEGGLAAYNEQFF. The CDR3, as DNA: TGCGCCAGCAGCCAAGAGGGGGGACTAGCGGCCTACAATGAGCAGTTCTTC. V usage is TRBV4-1 and J usage is TRBJ2-1, with 11 bases fitting TRBD2. The CDR3 totals 17 residues. In germline, CDR1 is MGHRA, CDR2 YSYEKL. J gave up 2 bases and V 0 bases, and 3 bases lay outside the gene matches.

The V gene is TRBV19, the J gene TRBJ1-5; possible D gene TRBD1, 5 bases. The V end was cut by 3 bases, the J end by 7 bases, with 19 bases between. The CDR3 totals 16 residues. Germline CDR1 is LNHDA and CDR2 is SQIVND (reference sequence). The CDR3, as DNA: TGTGCCAGTAGTATTAAGGCAGGGCCGCTGGGGCAGCCCCAGCATTTT. This gives the protein CASSIKAGPLGQPQHF.

The V call is TRBV27, the J call TRBJ1-1; 7 positions agree with TRBD1. This CDR3 region has 14 residues. Germline-derived CDR1 and CDR2 are MNHEY and SMNVEV (reference sequence). Trimming took 1 base from V and 7 from J; bases not matched to a gene: 6. CDR3 sequence: CASSLFSGGNEAFF. For the CDR3, the DNA is TGTGCCAGCAGTTTATTCTCAGGGGGGAATGAAGCTTTCTTT.

The J gene is TRBJ2-1, the V gene TRBV24-1, with 11 bases identical to TRBD2. The germline V gene has CDR1 KGHDR and CDR2 SFDVKD. The ends lost 4 bases at V and 5 bases at J; junction bases unmatched: 27. The CDR3 spans 23 residues. As DNA, the CDR3 is TGTGCCACCAGTGACCCCCGGCAAAGACTAGCGGGAAATCCGTGGTCAACCGACAATGAGCAGTTCTTC. Translation gives CATSDPRQRLAGNPWSTDNEQFF.

The chain is built from TRBV19 and TRBJ2-7; 10 bases map to TRBD1. CDR1 and CDR2 (germline): LNHDA, SQIVND (reference sequence). This CDR3 comprises 14 residues. Trimming at V came to 8 bases and at J to 1 base, leaving 5 bases not matched to a gene. DNA of the CDR3: TGTGCCAGTCGAAGGACAGGGGGTTCCTACGAGCAGTACTTC. Translation gives CASRRTGGSYEQYF.

The chain is built from TRBV28 and TRBJ1-2, with 7 bases lining up with TRBD1. The junction had 12 bases not matched to a gene; V was cut back by 6 bases and J by 5 bases. The CDR3 covers 15 residues. Germline CDR1 is MDHEN and CDR2 is SYDVKM. CDR3 loop: CASSPRGRSGYGYTF. For the CDR3, the DNA is TGTGCCAGCAGCCCCAGGGGGAGGAGCGGTTATGGCTACACCTTC.

This chain connects TRBV5-1 to TRBJ1-2, with D perhaps matching TRBD1 (6 bases). The CDR3 is 19 residues long. V was shortened by 0 bases and J by 0 bases, with 21 bases between the two germline ends. Germline loops: CDR1 SGHRS, CDR2 YFSETQ. CDR3 bases: TGCGCCAGCAGCTTGGGGGGGCTAGAACAGGAAACTTCTAACTATGGCTACACCTTC. Translating gives CASSLGGLEQETSNYGYTF.